A selection of T cell receptor beta chains follows, all from one sample in a study of shared clonotypes between healthy human individuals. TCRdb keeps only in-frame clones here, not all; method: immunoSEQ multiplex PCR. Altogether about 800,000 clones are present, about 97% being singletons, with the ten largest covering about 0.25%. The source material was naive CD8+ T cells sorted from blood. The receptor source for this set is a man aged 30 to 45 in good health. Each CDR3 is given with its conserved first and last residue. Each record gives: CDR3 protein, CDR3 DNA, J gene, D gene, clone size, V gene. D genes are given only for firm matches. Only some rows state a clone size, as once, few, many or a class for expanded clones.

CASSHQGLATYEQYF,TGTGCCAGCAGTCACCAAGGACTAGCGACCTACGAGCAGTACTTC,TRBJ2-7,TRBD2,-,TRBV27
CASSSRGAYEQYF,TGTGCCAGCAGCTCCCGGGGCGCCTACGAGCAGTACTTC,TRBJ2-7,-,-,TRBV7-9
CASSPRGGRSNQPQHF,TGTGCCAGCAGCCCCCGGGGAGGACGTAGCAATCAGCCCCAGCATTTT,TRBJ1-5,-,-,TRBV27
CASSLTVRDGGGREQYF,TGTGCCAGCAGCTTAACGGTCCGTGATGGAGGGGGCCGCGAGCAGTACTTC,TRBJ2-7,-,-,TRBV7-8
CASSINQDYEQYF,TGTGCCAGTAGTATCAATCAGGACTACGAGCAGTACTTC,TRBJ2-7,-,-,TRBV19
CASSHGIADVSYEQYF,TGTGCCAGCAGCCATGGAATAGCGGACGTCTCCTACGAGCAGTACTTC,TRBJ2-7,-,-,TRBV7-9
CASSQVIIPGTSDTDTQYF,TGCGCCAGCAGCCAAGTGATTATCCCCGGGACTAGCGACACAGATACGCAGTATTTT,TRBJ2-3,TRBD2,-,TRBV4-1
CASSLTTTGTDTQYF,TGTGCCAGCAGCCTCACCACGACAGGGACAGATACGCAGTATTTT,TRBJ2-3,TRBD1,-,TRBV7-9
CASSQSGDTEAFF,TGTGCCAGCAGTCAGTCAGGGGACACTGAAGCTTTCTTT,TRBJ1-1,-,-,TRBV28
CASSYSGRVDQPQHF,TGTGCCAGCAGTTACTCCGGCAGGGTCGATCAGCCCCAGCATTTT,TRBJ1-5,-,-,TRBV6-6
CASSLGPGGLRELFF,TGTGCCAGCAGTTTAGGGCCGGGGGGCCTCAGGGAGCTGTTTTTT,TRBJ2-2,-,-,TRBV27
CASSSRLARQYNEQFF,TGTGCCAGCAGTTCCCGACTAGCGAGACAGTACAATGAGCAGTTCTTC,TRBJ2-1,TRBD2,once,TRBV27
CASSPGTSDTDTQYF,TGTGCCAGCAGCCCGGGGACTTCTGACACAGATACGCAGTATTTT,TRBJ2-3,-,-,TRBV9
CSGLDRGRLAGSYEQYF,TGCAGCGGGTTGGACAGGGGGCGGCTAGCGGGCTCCTACGAGCAGTACTTC,TRBJ2-7,TRBD1,-,TRBV29-1
CASSFTPRPDYEQYF,TGTGCCAGCAGCTTTACACCACGACCCGATTACGAGCAGTACTTC,TRBJ2-7,-,-,TRBV7-2
CASKDRFSGEQYF,TGTGCCAGCAAAGACAGGTTCTCCGGCGAGCAGTACTTC,TRBJ2-7,-,once,TRBV6-5
CASLRGSYEQYF,TGTGCCAGCTTAAGGGGGTCCTACGAGCAGTACTTC,TRBJ2-7,-,once,TRBV2
CSDLRRDGYTF,TGCAGCGACCTGAGGAGGGATGGCTACACCTTC,TRBJ1-2,-,-,TRBV29-1
CASSQTRAGAYEQYF,TGCGCCAGCAGCCAAACTAGAGCGGGGGCCTACGAGCAGTACTTC,TRBJ2-7,TRBD2,-,TRBV4-1
CASSLTGNYGYTF,TGTGCCAGCAGTTTAACAGGAAACTATGGCTACACCTTC,TRBJ1-2,-,-,TRBV27
CASKPKGSTPEKLFF,TGTGCCAGCAAACCCAAGGGAAGCACCCCGGAAAAACTGTTTTTT,TRBJ1-4,-,-,TRBV2
CASSSTLDSPNLNKQFF,TGTGCCAGCAGCTCAACCCTGGACAGTCCGAACCTCAATAAGCAGTTCTTC,TRBJ2-1,-,-,TRBV7-6
CASSLIGETQYF,TGTGCCAGCAGTTTGATCGGGGAGACCCAGTACTTC,TRBJ2-5,-,-,TRBV28
CASSYGGEQFF,TGTGCCAGCAGTTACGGAGGTGAGCAGTTCTTC,TRBJ2-1,-,-,TRBV6-5
CASSFTGGRNEQYF,TGTGCCAGCAGCTTCACAGGGGGCCGGAACGAGCAGTACTTC,TRBJ2-7,TRBD1,-,TRBV7-9
CASSARIGLAGSTDTQYF,TGCGCCAGCAGCGCGCGAATCGGACTAGCGGGAAGCACAGATACGCAGTATTTT,TRBJ2-3,TRBD2,-,TRBV5-1
CASSPRGATNEKLFF,TGTGCCAGCAGTCCTCGCGGCGCAACTAATGAAAAACTGTTTTTT,TRBJ1-4,-,-,TRBV27
CASSQRRPSGRFRGSYNEQFF,TGTGCCAGCAGTCAGAGAAGGCCTAGCGGGAGATTTCGAGGCTCCTACAATGAGCAGTTCTTC,TRBJ2-1,TRBD2,-,TRBV14
CAITDGYEQYF,TGTGCCATCACCGACGGGTACGAGCAGTACTTC,TRBJ2-7,-,-,TRBV10-3
CASRAGRREDTQYF,TGTGCCAGCAGAGCCGGGAGGCGTGAAGATACGCAGTATTTT,TRBJ2-3,TRBD2,once,TRBV28
CAFGQGRTEAFF,TGTGCCTTCGGGCAGGGAAGGACTGAAGCTTTCTTT,TRBJ1-1,-,once,TRBV2
CASSLGPETYEQYF,TGTGCCAGCAGTTTAGGCCCCGAGACCTACGAGCAGTACTTC,TRBJ2-7,-,-,TRBV27
CASSASPDGELFF,TGTGCCAGCAGTGCGTCCCCCGACGGGGAGCTGTTTTTT,TRBJ2-2,-,-,TRBV2
CASSRNTGELFF,TGTGCCAGCAGTAGGAACACCGGGGAGCTGTTTTTT,TRBJ2-2,-,-,TRBV6-6
CASSLSLAGAFPSGAGELFF,TGTGCCAGCAGTTTATCGCTAGCGGGAGCGTTTCCTTCGGGCGCCGGGGAGCTGTTTTTT,TRBJ2-2,TRBD2,-,TRBV28
CASSFMDSRQETQYF,TGTGCCAGCAGTTTTATGGACAGCCGCCAAGAGACCCAGTACTTC,TRBJ2-5,-,-,TRBV6-5
CASSQGQLRELGSYNEQFF,TGCGCCAGCAGCCAAGGCCAACTTAGGGAACTAGGAAGTTACAATGAGCAGTTCTTC,TRBJ2-1,-,-,TRBV4-1
CASRVAFSYEQYF,TGTGCCAGCAGGGTCGCCTTTTCCTACGAGCAGTACTTC,TRBJ2-7,-,-,TRBV27
CASRSSLGLGTQYF,TGTGCCAGCAGGTCGAGTTTAGGGTTAGGCACGCAGTATTTT,TRBJ2-3,-,-,TRBV27
CASSPTGDEKLFF,TGTGCCAGCAGCCCTACGGGGGATGAAAAACTGTTTTTT,TRBJ1-4,-,-,TRBV11-2